Each of the 10 T cell receptor beta chains below was sequenced from the same sample in a study of T cell responses to AZD1222 COVID-19 vaccine. Profiling relied on immunoSEQ multiplex PCR, and the TCRdb table lists in-frame clones only, not all of them. The sample consists of about 180,000 clones, around 88% of them appearing once. The sample was peripheral blood, taken on day 0 of AZD1222 vaccination. The receptors shown here come from an adult in good health.

V gene TRBV7-3 combines with J gene TRBJ1-1; D is ambiguous. V was pared by 5 bases and J by 0 bases, with 13 bases between. This CDR3 spans 15 amino acids. Germline V CDR1 and CDR2: SGHTA, FQGTGA. The chain's CDR3 is CASSQSSTLNTEAFF. The CDR3 coding sequence is TGTGCCAGCAGCCAAAGCTCGACTTTGAACACTGAAGCTTTCTTT.

The chain joins TRBV10-3 to TRBJ2-7; weak D call: TRBD2 (7 bases). Germline CDR1 and CDR2: ENHRY and SYGVKD. The CDR3 has 15 residues. V shed 6 bases and J shed 3 bases, with 18 bases lying between them. As DNA, the CDR3 is TGTGCCATCAGCGCCCTAGGGGGGGAGAGCTACGAGCAGTACTTC. Its protein is CAISALGGESYEQYF.

DNA of the CDR3: TGTGCCAGCGTAGAAACAGCTGTTAGCAATCAGCCCCAGCATTTT. Amino acids: CASVETAVSNQPQHF. The rearrangement links TRBV2 to TRBJ1-5; the D is unclear. Germline CDR1 is SNHLY and CDR2 is FYNNEI. Deletions cut 8 bases from V and 0 bases from J, with 14 bases between. The CDR3 has 15 amino acids.

This chain connects TRBV7-2 to TRBJ1-2; weak D call: TRBD1 (5 bases). This CDR3 has 18 residues. Trimming left V 1 base short and J 0 bases short, with 18 bases between. Per germline, CDR1 SGHTA and CDR2 FQGNSA. The DNA for the CDR3 is TGTGCCAGCAGCTTAGTAAGGGGACTAAGCGCTCCTAACTATGGCTACACCTTC. Translated: CASSLVRGLSAPNYGYTF.

With regard to this clone: One end of the junction varies from germline; a read error may be responsible. At the DNA level, this CDR3 is encoded by other sequences in the same sample as well. J is TRBJ2-3 and V is TRBV7-3; 9 bases fit TRBD1. The CDR3 loop spans 17 amino acids. The V gene's germline CDR1 is SGHTA and CDR2 FQGTGA. CDR3 coding DNA: TGTGCCAGCAGCTTGAACACAGGGGGCAGGGGCACGGATACGCAGTATTTT. Amino acid sequence: CASSLNTGGRGTDTQYF.

This sequence joins TRBV6-1 and TRBJ1-2, with D uncertain. The CDR3 is 16 residues long. Per the germline V gene, CDR1 is MNHNS and CDR2 is SASEGT. The V gene lost 0 bases and the J gene lost 0 bases, with 11 bases spanning the gap. CDR3 sequence reads: CASSEALLRTNYGYTF. As DNA, the CDR3 is TGTGCCAGCAGTGAAGCGTTACTCAGGACTAACTATGGCTACACCTTC.

V usage is TRBV29-1 and J usage is TRBJ2-1; 8 nucleotides agree with TRBD2. CDR1 is SQVTM, CDR2 ANQGSEA, per germline. V shed 1 base, J shed 5 bases, and the junction held 4 bases outside the gene matches. CDR3 length: 14 residues. The CDR3 DNA follows: TGCAGCGTTGAAGGTAGGCGGGGGGACAATGAGCAGTTCTTC. Protein product: CSVEGRRGDNEQFF.

The chain employs TRBV7-9 and TRBJ1-1; D might be TRBD1 (6 bases). Germline loops: CDR1 SEHNR, CDR2 FQNEAQ (reference sequence). This CDR3 comprises 17 residues. Trimming pared 7 bases from V and 5 bases from J, leaving 26 bases between. As DNA, the CDR3 is TGTGCCAGCACTCCGACGGGGGGGCAAACTCCGGGGACTGAAGCTTTCTTT. Protein: CASTPTGGQTPGTEAFF.

The J gene is TRBJ1-3, the V gene TRBV5-1; 7 bases agree with TRBD1. Losses at the gene ends were 1 base for V and 1 base for J; bases not matched to a gene: 2. CDR1 is SGHRS and CDR2 is YFSETQ in the germline V gene. CDR3 length: 15 residues. CDR3 sequence: CASSLQGGSGNTIYF. CDR3 nucleotide sequence: TGCGCCAGCAGCTTGCAGGGGGGATCTGGAAACACCATATATTTT.

V and J are TRBV5-1 and TRBJ1-1; D may be TRBD1 (6 bases). The V and J ends lost 0 bases and 5 bases respectively, with 17 bases between them. The germline V gene has CDR1 SGHRS and CDR2 YFSETQ. The CDR3 loop spans 16 amino acids. CDR3 DNA: TGCGCCAGCAGCTTGGCTGGGGGGCGAGTTAGAACTGAAGCTTTCTTT. Amino acid sequence: CASSLAGGRVRTEAFF. The full variable domain, its missing parts supplied by reference TRBV5-1 and TRBJ1-1, is KAGVTQTPRYLIKTRGQQVTLSCSPISGHRSVSWYQQTPGQGLQFLFEYFSETQRNKGNFPGRFSGRQFSNSRSEMNVSTLELGDSALYLCASSLAGGRVRTEAFFGQGTRLTVV.